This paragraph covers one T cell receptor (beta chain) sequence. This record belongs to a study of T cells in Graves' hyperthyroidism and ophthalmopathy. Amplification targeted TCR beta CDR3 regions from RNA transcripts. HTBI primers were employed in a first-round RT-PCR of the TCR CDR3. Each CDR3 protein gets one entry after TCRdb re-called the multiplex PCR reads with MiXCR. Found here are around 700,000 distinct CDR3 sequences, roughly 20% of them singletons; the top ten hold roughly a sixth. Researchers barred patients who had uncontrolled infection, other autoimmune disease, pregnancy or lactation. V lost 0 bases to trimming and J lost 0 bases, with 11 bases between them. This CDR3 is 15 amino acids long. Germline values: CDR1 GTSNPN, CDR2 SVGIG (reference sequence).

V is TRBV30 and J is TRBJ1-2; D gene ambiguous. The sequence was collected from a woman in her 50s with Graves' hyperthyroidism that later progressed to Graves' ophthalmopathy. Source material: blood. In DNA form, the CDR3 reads TGTGCCTGGAGTGTACACATTCAGCCTAACTATGGCTACACCTTC. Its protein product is CAWSVHIQPNYGYTF.